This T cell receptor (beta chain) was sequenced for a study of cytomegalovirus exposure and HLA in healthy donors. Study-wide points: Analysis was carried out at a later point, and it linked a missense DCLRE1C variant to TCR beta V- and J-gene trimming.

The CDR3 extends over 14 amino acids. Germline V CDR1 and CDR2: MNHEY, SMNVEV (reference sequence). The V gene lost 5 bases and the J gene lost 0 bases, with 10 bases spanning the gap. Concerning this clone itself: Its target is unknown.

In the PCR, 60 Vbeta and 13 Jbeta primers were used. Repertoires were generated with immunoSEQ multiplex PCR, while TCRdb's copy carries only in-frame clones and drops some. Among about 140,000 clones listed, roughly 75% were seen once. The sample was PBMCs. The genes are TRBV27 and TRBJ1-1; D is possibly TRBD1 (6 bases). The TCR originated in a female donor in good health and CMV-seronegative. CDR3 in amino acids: CASSQTGLNTEAFF. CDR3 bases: TGTGCCAGCAGTCAAACAGGGCTGAACACTGAAGCTTTCTTT.